A selection of T cell receptor beta chains follows, all from one sample in a study of technical replicates of blood from a handful of donors. Data came from immunoSEQ multiplex PCR; TCRdb stores just in-frame clones and leaves some out. This sample has about 56,000 clones, with nearly 95% found just once. Sequencing was performed on PBMCs. These receptors came from a human donor in good health. Some clones in this sample may be carry-over from other donors' samples. The CDR3 runs from the conserved cysteine through the conserved F or W.

TRBV21-1,CASSKARAEYNSPLHF
TRBV4-3,CASSQGLSGGNSGELFF
TRBV18,CASSPQGASNQPQHF
TRBV11-2,CASSLSGGGETQYF
TRBV10-2,CASSDHNQPQHF
TRBV10-3,CATRQSSSGNTIYF
TRBV6-6,CASSGFPGSYEQYF
TRBV9,CASSVDPVPASGGPREQFF
TRBV4-3,CASSQVGATPAGNTIYF
TRBV5-1,CASSLSGQGTHEQYF
TRBV9,CASSVVASGGKETQYF
TRBV5-6,CASSSPTRTGDYGYTF
TRBV7-6,CASSITGRNTGELFF
TRBV6-6,CASSYWRESHEQYF
TRBV29-1,CSVERQGDGYTF
TRBV27,CASSLSQSTDTQYF
TRBV6-5,CASSYSRLAGPYEQYF
TRBV27,CASSPRGTSNTEAFF
TRBV6-1,CASSEGAGTYNEQFF
TRBV6-5,CASSPDLAGSYEQYF
TRBV29-1,CSAAWGRDTEAFF
TRBV7-3,CASSQTGGARNGYTF
TRBV6-1,CASSPSARVGYGYTF
TRBV18,CASSQNRDTEAFF
TRBV30,CAWSGNSDNEQFF
TRBV5-5,CASSPLLSAGELFF
TRBV6-1,CASSERTATNTIYF
TRBV15,CATSRELRYNEQFF
TRBV7-9,CASSLGQGLNTEAFF
TRBV4-2,CASSQDGGTPTQYF
TRBV12-5,CASGLEPSGSNEQYF
TRBV5-4,CASSLWGGAGNSPLHF
TRBV30,CAWSVGTKETQYF
TRBV4-2,CASSQDVGQGNAEAFF
TRBV6-1,CASSVAGTGIVYGYTF
TRBV4-3,CASSQDPHEGETQYF
TRBV5-4,CASIQLEPWGRDTGELFF
TRBV5-1,CASSLGLAVTQETQYF
TRBV5-1,CASSLGSVRGYGYTF
TRBV5-4,CASSLLASGSIDTQYF
TRBV5-6,CASSLRGLHVETQYF
TRBV6-1,CASSEARGGSPLDTQYF
TRBV29-1,CSVEERTGDNYGYTF
TRBV29-1,CSVRTGGLYYNEQFF
TRBV5-1,CASSLPSESTGFGAKNIQYF
TRBV9,CASSVAAGVPGELFF
TRBV29-1,CSVNRGGRQETQYF
TRBV19,CASSARDRPPEAFF
TRBV4-3,CASSQDRLAGELDEQFF
TRBV7-3,CASSLATYQRANEQFF
TRBV4-1,CASRHPGQNTEAFF
TRBV18,CASSQTSGRNTGELFF
TRBV30,CALRGKVYTF
TRBV5-4,CASGNRDEQYF